This T cell receptor beta chain was observed in a study of neurological immune-mediated disorders. Synthesis of cDNA was performed by 5'RACE using 10-nucleotide random UMIs. TCRdb recomputed calls from the 5' RACE reads with MiXCR, one row per CDR3 protein. The sample has about 49,000 distinct CDR3 sequences; 10% are singletons. Trimming took off 3 bases at V and 7 bases at J, with 10 bases between the two ends. From germline, CDR1 is SGHTA and CDR2 FQGNSA. The CDR3 runs to 13 residues. This clonotype has a count of ten or more. Regarding time point: longitudinal time-point 1 (baseline). Volunteers at a blood bank in Maryland, USA, were the healthy controls. Unsorted libraries were derived from 2 million PBMCs stored at -80 C.

Sequenced: PBMCs. This clonotype originated in a woman in her thirties or forties in good health. The chain uses TRBV7-2 and TRBJ1-5; D might be TRBD1 (5 bases). CDR3 DNA sequence: TGTGCCAGCAGCTTGGCAGGGCCCCAGCCCCAGCATTTT. This gives the protein CASSLAGPQPQHF.